This T cell receptor (beta chain) was captured by sequencing in a study of shared clonotypes between healthy human individuals. The CDR3 loop spans 13 amino acids. CDR1 and CDR2 from the germline V gene are GTSNPN and SVGIG (reference sequence). V was clipped by 1 base and J by 5 bases, with 9 bases between them. Profiling relied on immunoSEQ multiplex PCR, and the TCRdb table lists in-frame clones only, not all of them. The profile shows around 700,000 clones, 73% of them singletons. This receptor was identified in a woman in her twenties or thirties in good health. This chain connects TRBV30 to TRBJ1-5; D is uncertain. Sequencing used memory CD4+ T cells sorted from blood. Subset meaning: CD45RA-negative fraction. This CDR3 is CAWSGSVDQPQHF. In DNA, the CDR3 is TGTGCCTGGAGTGGGTCAGTAGATCAGCCCCAGCATTTT. The full variable domain, with the rest looked up from reference TRBV30 and TRBJ1-5, is SQTIHQWPATLVQPVGSPLSLECTVEGTSNPNLYWYRQAAGRGLQLLFYSVGIGQISSEVPQNLSASRPQDRQFILSSKKLLLSDSGFYLCAWSGSVDQPQHFGDGTRLSIL.